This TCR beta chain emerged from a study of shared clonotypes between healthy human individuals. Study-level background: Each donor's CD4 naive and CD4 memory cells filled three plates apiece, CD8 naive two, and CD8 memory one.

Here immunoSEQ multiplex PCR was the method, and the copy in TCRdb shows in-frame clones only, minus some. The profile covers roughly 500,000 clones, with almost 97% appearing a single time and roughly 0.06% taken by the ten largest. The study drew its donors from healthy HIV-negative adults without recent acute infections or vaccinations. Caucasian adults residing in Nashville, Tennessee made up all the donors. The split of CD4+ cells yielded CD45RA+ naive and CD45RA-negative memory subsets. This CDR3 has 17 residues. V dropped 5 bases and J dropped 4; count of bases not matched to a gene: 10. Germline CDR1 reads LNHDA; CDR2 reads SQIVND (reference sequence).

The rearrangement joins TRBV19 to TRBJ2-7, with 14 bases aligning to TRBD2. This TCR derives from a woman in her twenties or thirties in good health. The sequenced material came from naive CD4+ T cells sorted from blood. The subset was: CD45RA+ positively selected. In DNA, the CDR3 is TGTGCCAGTAGTCCTCCGGGACTAGCGGGAGTTTTATACGAGCAGTACTTC. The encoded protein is CASSPPGLAGVLYEQYF.